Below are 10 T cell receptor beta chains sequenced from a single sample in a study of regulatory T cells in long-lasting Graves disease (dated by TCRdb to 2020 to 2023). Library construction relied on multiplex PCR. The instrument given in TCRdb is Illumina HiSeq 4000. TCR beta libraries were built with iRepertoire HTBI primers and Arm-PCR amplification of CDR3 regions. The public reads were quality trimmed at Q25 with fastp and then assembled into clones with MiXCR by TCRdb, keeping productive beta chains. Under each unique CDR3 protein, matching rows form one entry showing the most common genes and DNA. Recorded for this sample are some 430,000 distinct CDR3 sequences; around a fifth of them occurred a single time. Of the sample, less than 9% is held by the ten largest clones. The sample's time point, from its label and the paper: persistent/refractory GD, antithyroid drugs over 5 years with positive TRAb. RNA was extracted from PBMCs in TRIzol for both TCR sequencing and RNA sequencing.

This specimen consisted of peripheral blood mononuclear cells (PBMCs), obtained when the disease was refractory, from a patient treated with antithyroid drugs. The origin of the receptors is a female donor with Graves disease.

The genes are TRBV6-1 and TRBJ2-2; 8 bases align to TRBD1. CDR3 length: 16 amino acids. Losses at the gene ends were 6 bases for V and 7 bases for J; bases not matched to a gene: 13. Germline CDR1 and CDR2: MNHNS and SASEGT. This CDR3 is CASSVTGTGMHGELFF. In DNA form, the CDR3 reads TGTGCCAGCAGCGTCACCGGGACAGGAATGCACGGGGAGCTGTTTTTT.

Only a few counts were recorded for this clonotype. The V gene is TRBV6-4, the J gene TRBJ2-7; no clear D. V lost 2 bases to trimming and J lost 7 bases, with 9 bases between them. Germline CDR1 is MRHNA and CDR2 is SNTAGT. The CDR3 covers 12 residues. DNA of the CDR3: TGTGCCAGCAGTGACGGATTCGGGGAGCAGTACTTC. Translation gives CASSDGFGEQYF.

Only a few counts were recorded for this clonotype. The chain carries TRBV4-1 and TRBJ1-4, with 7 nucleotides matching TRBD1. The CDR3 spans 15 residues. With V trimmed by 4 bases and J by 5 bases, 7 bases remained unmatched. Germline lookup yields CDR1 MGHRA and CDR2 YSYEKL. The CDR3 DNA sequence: TGCGCCAGCAGCCGAGACGGGACAGTGAATGAAAAACTGTTTTTT. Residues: CASSRDGTVNEKLFF.

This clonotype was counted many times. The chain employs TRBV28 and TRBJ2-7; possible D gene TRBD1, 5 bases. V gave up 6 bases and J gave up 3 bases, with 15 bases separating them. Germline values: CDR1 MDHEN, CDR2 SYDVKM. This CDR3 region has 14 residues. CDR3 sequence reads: CASSRPDKNYEQYF. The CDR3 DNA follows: TGTGCCAGCAGCAGACCGGACAAAAACTACGAGCAGTACTTC.

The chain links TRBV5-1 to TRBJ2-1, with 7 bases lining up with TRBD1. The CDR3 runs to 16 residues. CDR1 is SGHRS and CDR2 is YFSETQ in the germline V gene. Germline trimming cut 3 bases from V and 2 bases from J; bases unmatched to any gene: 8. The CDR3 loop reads CASSWTYRGAYNEQFF. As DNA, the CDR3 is TGCGCCAGCAGCTGGACCTACAGGGGAGCCTACAATGAGCAGTTCTTC.

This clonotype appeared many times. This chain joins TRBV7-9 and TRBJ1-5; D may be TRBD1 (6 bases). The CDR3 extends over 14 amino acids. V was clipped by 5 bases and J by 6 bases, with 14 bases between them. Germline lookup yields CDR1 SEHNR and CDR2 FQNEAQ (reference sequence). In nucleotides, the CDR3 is TGTGCCAGCAGCCAGTCTACAGGGTTTCAGCCCCAGCATTTT. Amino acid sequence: CASSQSTGFQPQHF.

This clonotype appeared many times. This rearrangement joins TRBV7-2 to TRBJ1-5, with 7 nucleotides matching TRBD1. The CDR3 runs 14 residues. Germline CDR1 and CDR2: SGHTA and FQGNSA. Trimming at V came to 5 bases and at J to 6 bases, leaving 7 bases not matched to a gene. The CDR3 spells CASSRRQGGQPQHF. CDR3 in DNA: TGTGCCAGCAGCCGTAGACAGGGAGGTCAGCCCCAGCATTTT.

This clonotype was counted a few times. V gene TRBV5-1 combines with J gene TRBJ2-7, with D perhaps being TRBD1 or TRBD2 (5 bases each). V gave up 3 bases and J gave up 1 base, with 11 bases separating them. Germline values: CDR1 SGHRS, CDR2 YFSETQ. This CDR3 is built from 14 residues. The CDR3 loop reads CASSSGTVSYEQYF. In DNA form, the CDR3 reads TGCGCCAGCAGCTCGGGGACGGTATCCTACGAGCAGTACTTC.

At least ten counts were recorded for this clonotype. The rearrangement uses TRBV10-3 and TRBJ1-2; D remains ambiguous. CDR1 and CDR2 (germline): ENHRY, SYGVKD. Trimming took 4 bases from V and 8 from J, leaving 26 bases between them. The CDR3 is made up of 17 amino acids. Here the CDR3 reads CAISVQSPDGPLWGYTF. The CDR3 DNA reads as TGTGCCATCAGTGTACAGAGTCCCGACGGACCGTTATGGGGCTACACCTTC.

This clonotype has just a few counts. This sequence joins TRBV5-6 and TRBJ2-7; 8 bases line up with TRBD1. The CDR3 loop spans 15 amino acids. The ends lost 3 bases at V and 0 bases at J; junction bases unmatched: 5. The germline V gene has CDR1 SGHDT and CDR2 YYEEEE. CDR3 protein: CASSWMTGDSYEQYF. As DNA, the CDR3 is TGTGCCAGCAGCTGGATGACAGGGGACTCCTACGAGCAGTACTTC.